This passage covers 23 T cell receptor beta chains from one sample sequenced in a study of T cells after yellow fever vaccination. Via MiXCR, TCRdb re-called the 5' RACE reads, giving one row per CDR3 protein. Among roughly 310,000 distinct CDR3 sequences listed, more than 3% were seen once. The specimen comprised PBMCs, sampled on the day of the yellow fever booster vaccination. Receptor source: a man younger than 35 who received the YFV17D yellow fever vaccine.

For this clonotype: This may stem from a read error, because a much larger clone lies one nucleotide away. The chain employs TRBV29-1 and TRBJ2-1; 8 nucleotides match TRBD1. CDR1 SQVTM and CDR2 ANQGSEA come from the germline V gene. The CDR3 loop spans 14 amino acids. Trimming took 7 bases from V and 0 from J; bases not matched to a gene: 5. The chain's CDR3 is CSAVQGDSYNEQFF. CDR3 coding DNA: TGCAGCGCAGTACAGGGGGACTCCTACAATGAGCAGTTCTTC.

This clonotype was detected only a few times. The chain couples TRBV5-4 to TRBJ2-3, with 9 bases that match TRBD1. Per germline, CDR1 SGHNT and CDR2 YYREEE (reference sequence). Unmatched junction bases numbered 9, after V lost 4 bases and J lost 3 bases. The CDR3 runs 16 residues. CDR3 in DNA: TGTGCCAGCAGCCATAGACAGGGGGTGTTGACAGATACGCAGTATTTT. It is translated as CASSHRQGVLTDTQYF.

V usage is TRBV6-1 and J usage is TRBJ2-7; D gene ambiguous. Germline lookup yields CDR1 MNHNS and CDR2 SASEGT. CDR3 length equals 15 residues. Trimming cost V 4 bases and J 2 bases, with 15 bases left between them. The CDR3 loop is CASSARSNLPYEQYF. The CDR3 nucleotides are TGTGCCAGCAGTGCCAGATCAAATTTACCCTACGAGCAGTACTTC.

The rearrangement joins TRBV12-3 or TRBV12-4 to TRBJ1-4, with D maybe TRBD1 (5 bases). CDR3 length equals 14 residues. V was pared by 1 base and J by 7 bases, with 10 bases between. Here the CDR3 reads CASSLGGSREKLFF. CDR3 nucleotide sequence: TGTGCCAGCAGTTTAGGGGGGTCGCGTGAAAAACTGTTTTTT.

This clonotype has at least ten counts. This chain connects TRBV27 to TRBJ2-2, with D possibly being TRBD1 (6 bases). CDR1 is MNHEY, CDR2 SMNVEV, per germline (reference sequence). V lost 2 bases and J 4 bases, leaving 14 bases between the germline ends. The CDR3 extends over 16 amino acids. This CDR3 is CASSLGWGLGTGELFF. The CDR3 nucleotides are TGTGCCAGCAGTTTAGGGTGGGGGCTGGGCACCGGGGAGCTGTTTTTT.

This clonotype came up many times. V gene TRBV24-1 combines with J gene TRBJ2-5; D may be TRBD2 (6 bases). V lost 5 bases to trimming and J lost 7 bases, with 10 bases between them. Germline V gene sequence: CDR1 KGHDR, CDR2 SFDVKD. This CDR3 is 12 amino acids long. CDR3 loop: CATSAPEGTQYF. The CDR3 DNA reads TGTGCCACCAGTGCTCCGGAGGGGACCCAGTACTTC.

The V call is TRBV2, the J call TRBJ1-2; 7 bases map to TRBD1. CDR3 length: 13 amino acids. From germline, CDR1 is SNHLY and CDR2 FYNNEI. The V gene end was trimmed by 7 bases and the J gene end by 8 bases; junction bases not matched to a gene: 10. CDR3 DNA sequence: TGTGCCAGCACCGCCGACAGGGAATGGGGCTACACCTTC. Translated: CASTADREWGYTF.

The table lists this clonotype with many counts. The rearrangement joins TRBV7-2 to TRBJ2-4; D is uncertain. This CDR3 has 16 residues. V lost 2 bases and J lost 6, with 17 bases in between. Germline V CDR1 and CDR2: SGHTA, FQGNSA. CDR3 amino acids: CASSLSFVDSSNIQYF. Here the CDR3 DNA reads TGTGCCAGCAGCTTATCTTTCGTGGATAGCTCAAACATTCAGTACTTC.

This clonotype was seen ten or more times. In DNA form, the CDR3 reads TGTGCCATCAGTGAGAACCTGGGCACAGATACGCAGTATTTT. Its protein is CAISENLGTDTQYF. The J gene is TRBJ2-3, the V gene TRBV10-3; D gene unclear. The CDR3 length is 14 residues. CDR1 and CDR2 (germline): ENHRY, SYGVKD. Trimming cost V 2 bases and J 1 base, with 7 bases left between them.

A few counts support this clonotype. V and J are TRBV15 and TRBJ2-7, with D tentatively TRBD1 (6 bases). V shed 4 bases and J shed 3 bases, with 13 bases lying between them. Germline V lookup: CDR1 LNHNV, CDR2 YYDKDF (reference sequence). This CDR3 region has 14 residues. In nucleotides, the CDR3 is TGTGCCACCAGCAACCCGGACAGCTACTACGAGCAGTACTTC. Its protein is CATSNPDSYYEQYF.

This clonotype has a count of ten or more. The rearrangement joins TRBV15 to TRBJ1-2, with D possibly matching TRBD1 (5 bases). Per germline, CDR1 LNHNV and CDR2 YYDKDF (reference sequence). V was pared by 1 base and J by 6 bases, with 15 bases between. This CDR3 region has 15 residues. CDR3 loop: CATSRAGTPGNGYTF. In nucleotides, the CDR3 is TGTGCCACCAGCAGAGCCGGGACCCCCGGGAATGGCTACACCTTC.

This clonotype has at least ten counts. At one boundary the junction diverges from the germline segment, which might be a read error. CDR3 sequence: CASSYYTEAFF. In nucleotides, the CDR3 is TGTGCCAGCAGCTACTACACTGAAGCTTTCTTT. This chain joins TRBV6-5 and TRBJ1-1; D unclear. The CDR3 has 11 amino acids. Germline assignment: CDR1 MNHEY and CDR2 SVGAGI.

The J gene is TRBJ2-3, the V gene TRBV12-3 or TRBV12-4; no reliable D call. V lost 7 bases and J lost 6, with 8 bases in between. The CDR3 length is 11 residues. The CDR3 spells CASTLGDTQYF. The CDR3 coding sequence is TGTGCCAGCACCCTGGGCGATACGCAGTATTTT.

This clonotype was observed at least ten times. The rearrangement joins TRBV10-3 to TRBJ2-5, with D perhaps being TRBD1 or TRBD2 (5 bases each). The V end lost 7 bases, the J end lost 1 base, and 16 bases lay between the germline ends. Germline V gene lookup returns CDR1 ENHRY and CDR2 SYGVKD. The CDR3 spans 15 residues. CDR3 loop: CAIKEGTGPQETQYF. DNA for the CDR3: TGTGCCATCAAAGAGGGGACGGGGCCCCAAGAGACCCAGTACTTC.

Only a few counts were recorded for this clonotype. The rearrangement joins TRBV27 to TRBJ2-7; the D is unclear. This CDR3 is 12 amino acids long. In germline, CDR1 is MNHEY, CDR2 SMNVEV (reference sequence). The V end lost 2 bases, the J end lost 6 bases, and 8 bases lay between the germline ends. CDR3 sequence (DNA): TGTGCCAGCAGTTTACGGCCGGGCGAGCAGTACTTC. This sequence encodes CASSLRPGEQYF.

This clonotype appeared a few times. The chain joins TRBV7-2 to TRBJ2-7; TRBD2 agrees at 7 bases. Germline V CDR1 and CDR2: SGHTA, FQGNSA. Trimming removed 6 bases from V and 3 bases from J; junction bases left unmatched: 8. The CDR3 totals 14 residues. This CDR3 is CASRSGASGYEQYF. The CDR3 DNA is TGTGCCAGCAGATCGGGAGCTAGCGGCTACGAGCAGTACTTC.

The table lists this clonotype with many counts. The rearrangement uses TRBV11-2 and TRBJ1-1; unclear D gene. The CDR3 contains 13 residues. Per germline, CDR1 SGHAT and CDR2 FQNNGV. V lost 7 bases and J 5 bases, leaving 14 bases between the germline ends. The CDR3 DNA reads as TGTGCCAGCACCGCGACTGGAGGGACTGAAGCTTTCTTT. It yields the protein CASTATGGTEAFF.

This clonotype occurred many times. The chain links TRBV5-4 to TRBJ2-3; D not resolved. CDR3 length: 15 amino acids. Trimming left V 0 bases short and J 2 bases short, with 10 bases between. Germline-derived CDR1 and CDR2 are SGHNT and YYREEE (reference sequence). The chain's CDR3 is CASSLGQINTDTQYF. Written as DNA, the CDR3 is TGTGCCAGCAGCTTGGGGCAGATTAACACAGATACGCAGTATTTT.

This clonotype was counted only a few times. The chain uses TRBV7-2 and TRBJ2-4; 11 bases line up with TRBD1. V lost 5 bases to trimming and J lost 8 bases; unmatched junction nucleotides: 5. The CDR3 has 14 amino acids. Germline loops: CDR1 SGHTA, CDR2 FQGNSA. This CDR3 is CASSAGQGAYIQYF. The CDR3 coding sequence is TGTGCCAGCAGCGCCGGACAGGGGGCGTACATTCAGTACTTC.

This clonotype showed up many times. V is TRBV6-6 and J is TRBJ2-1, with TRBD2 matching over 8 bases. Per the germline V gene, CDR1 is MNHNY and CDR2 is SVGAGI (reference sequence). The ends lost 6 bases at V and 7 bases at J; junction bases unmatched: 8. This CDR3 is built from 14 residues. The CDR3 loop is CASSLGGARNEQFF. CDR3 nucleotides: TGTGCCAGCAGCCTCGGGGGGGCCAGGAATGAGCAGTTCTTC.

This clonotype was recorded at least ten times. The chain links TRBV5-4 to TRBJ2-7, with 9 bases aligning to TRBD2. V dropped 4 bases and J dropped 4; count of bases not matched to a gene: 3. The CDR3 has 13 amino acids. The V gene's germline CDR1 is SGHNT and CDR2 YYREEE (reference sequence). DNA for the CDR3: TGTGCCAGCAGCCTTAGCGGGGGTTACGAGCAGTACTTC. It specifies CASSLSGGYEQYF.

This clonotype occurred many times. The V gene is TRBV4-2, the J gene TRBJ2-3; no clear D gene. Germline CDR1 and CDR2: LGHNA and YNFKEQ. V lost 0 bases and J lost 0, with 7 bases in between. The CDR3 runs to 15 residues. The CDR3 region has the DNA TGTGCCAGCAGCCAAGACGGGTCCAGCACAGATACGCAGTATTTT. Its protein is CASSQDGSSTDTQYF.

This clonotype has more than one count but fewer than ten. V and J are TRBV7-7 and TRBJ1-1; tentatively, D is TRBD1 (6 bases). Trimming removed 2 bases at V and 5 bases at J, with 9 bases between. The CDR3 is 13 residues long. Germline V CDR1 and CDR2: SSHAT, FNYEAQ (reference sequence). The CDR3 protein is CASSLRGETEAFF. Here the CDR3 DNA reads TGTGCCAGCAGCTTAAGGGGGGAAACTGAAGCTTTCTTT.